This paragraph covers one T cell receptor beta chain sequence. Trimming took off 3 bases at V and 0 bases at J, with 15 bases between the two ends. Germline V gene sequence: CDR1 SEHNR, CDR2 FQNEAQ (reference sequence). The CDR3 totals 17 residues. These data are taken from a study of CD8 T cells in Susac syndrome. The multiple sclerosis control group comprised treatment-naive patients with stable or active relapsing-remitting disease. After extraction with the RNeasy kit, about 0.5 to 1 ug of the RNA was reverse transcribed using random hexamers. TCRdb called the immunoSEQ multiplex PCR reads again in MiXCR, with one record for every CDR3 protein. The sample has about 300,000 distinct CDR3 sequences; approximately 90% are singletons.

V is TRBV7-9 and J is TRBJ1-5; D remains unclear. This TCR derives from a human donor with multiple sclerosis. The specimen was CD8+ T cells from PBMCs. The CDR3 loop reads CASSLVSWPPSNQPQHF. CDR3 sequence (DNA): TGTGCCAGCAGCTTGGTTTCTTGGCCTCCTAGCAATCAGCCCCAGCATTTT.